The 16 T cell receptor beta chains listed next were all sequenced from one sample in a study of cytomegalovirus exposure and HLA in healthy donors. PCR amplification relied on 60 Vbeta primers (plus 13 Jbeta primers). Using immunoSEQ multiplex PCR, the repertoire was profiled, and TCRdb retains in-frame clones only, with some absent. The table shows approximately 120,000 clones, with 70% to 80% occurring only once. Sequencing was carried out using PBMCs. These receptors all stem from a man aged 25-45 years in good health and CMV-seronegative.

This clone has more than one count but fewer than ten. The chain couples TRBV14 to TRBJ1-5; 7 bases match TRBD1. The germline CDR1 and CDR2 sequences are SGHDN and FVKESK. Unmatched junction bases numbered 4, after V lost 1 base and J lost 4 bases. The CDR3 is 15 amino acids. This CDR3 is CASSQGGDSNQPQHF. DNA for the CDR3: TGTGCCAGCAGCCAAGGAGGGGACAGTAATCAGCCCCAGCATTTT.

This chain uses TRBV9 with TRBJ2-2, with 8 bases that match TRBD1. V shed 0 bases, J shed 1 base, and the junction held 5 bases outside the gene matches. Germline values: CDR1 SGDLS, CDR2 YYNGEE. The CDR3 is 17 amino acids. CDR3 loop: CASSVAQGVENTGELFF. The CDR3 DNA reads as TGTGCCAGCAGCGTAGCACAGGGGGTGGAGAACACCGGGGAGCTGTTTTTT.

The chain carries TRBV30 and TRBJ1-1, with D possibly being TRBD1 (6 bases). The CDR3 is made up of 12 amino acids. Trimming took off 3 bases at V and 10 bases at J, with 15 bases between the two ends. The germline V gene has CDR1 GTSNPN and CDR2 SVGIG (reference sequence). CDR3 protein: CAWRDRLRGAFF. The CDR3 region has the DNA TGTGCCTGGAGAGACAGGCTAAGGGGAGCTTTCTTT.

The V gene is TRBV12-2, the J gene TRBJ2-4; the table calls TRBD2, which could not be checked here. TRBV12-2 is marked as a pseudogene. This CDR3 spans 16 amino acids. The CDR3: CASRLPAGLAKNIQYF. CDR3 DNA sequence: TGTGCAAGTCGCTTACCGGCGGGATTGGCCAAAAACATTCAGTACTTC.

The rearrangement uses TRBV6-5 and TRBJ1-1, with unresolved D. Germline lookup yields CDR1 MNHEY and CDR2 SVGAGI. V was trimmed by 2 bases and J by 8 bases, leaving 12 bases between them. The CDR3 loop spans 13 amino acids. CDR3 bases: TGTGCCAGCAGTTACCGTGGAGGGTCCGAAGCTTTCTTT. Amino acid sequence: CASSYRGGSEAFF.

The gene calls are TRBV7-8 and TRBJ2-1; no clear D. The V gene's germline CDR1 is SGHVS and CDR2 FQNEAQ. The CDR3 spans 16 residues. Trimming pared 5 bases from V and 0 bases from J, leaving 14 bases between. The CDR3 region is CASSERDFSSYNEQFF. The CDR3 DNA sequence: TGTGCCAGCAGCGAACGCGACTTTAGCTCCTACAATGAGCAGTTCTTC. The full variable domain, with the rest looked up from reference TRBV7-8 and TRBJ2-1, is GAGVSQSPRYKVAKRGQDVALRCDPISGHVSLFWYQQALGQGPEFLTYFQNEAQLDKSGLPSDRFFAERPEGSVSTLKIQRTQQEDSAVYLCASSERDFSSYNEQFFGPGTRLTVL.

This sequence joins TRBV19 and TRBJ2-7, with 10 nucleotides matching TRBD2. J was trimmed by 5 bases and V by 2 bases; bases with no gene match: 9. CDR3 length: 16 residues. The germline CDR1 and CDR2 sequences are LNHDA and SQIVND (reference sequence). For the CDR3, the DNA is TGTGCCAGTAGTATAACCAGCGGGAGGGCCCCCGACGAGCAGTACTTC. It yields the protein CASSITSGRAPDEQYF.

This clone is large by share. The V gene is TRBV6-4, the J gene TRBJ2-3; the match to TRBD2 covers 14 bases. This CDR3 comprises 16 residues. Germline CDR1 and CDR2: MRHNA and SNTAGT. J was trimmed by 4 bases and V by 2 bases; bases with no gene match: 2. The CDR3 nucleotides read TGTGCCAGCAGTGACGGGACTAGCGGGGGTGCAGATACGCAGTATTTT. This sequence encodes CASSDGTSGGADTQYF.

This clone was seen a handful of times. This chain links TRBV5-1 with TRBJ1-5, with D hard to call. V lost 0 bases and J 6 bases, leaving 13 bases between the germline ends. The germline gives CDR1 SGHRS, CDR2 YFSETQ. The CDR3 has 15 residues. CDR3 residues: CASSLGFGEGQPQHF. Written as DNA, the CDR3 is TGCGCCAGCAGCTTGGGGTTTGGCGAGGGTCAGCCCCAGCATTTT.

The chain joins TRBV28 to TRBJ2-3; TRBD1 agrees at 7 bases. The CDR3 totals 14 residues. In germline, CDR1 is MDHEN, CDR2 SYDVKM. Trimming took 5 bases from V and 8 from J; bases not matched to a gene: 10. Here the CDR3 DNA reads TGTGCCAGCAGTCCCAGGGGACAGTCCGGTACGCAGTATTTT. Its translation is CASSPRGQSGTQYF.

V is TRBV5-1 and J is TRBJ1-2; 7 positions agree with TRBD1. Germline CDR1 is SGHRS and CDR2 is YFSETQ. This CDR3 has 14 amino acids. With V trimmed by 4 bases and J by 3 bases, 6 bases remained unmatched. CDR3 sequence (DNA): TGCGCCAGCAGCCACTCCACAGGGGACTATGGCTACACCTTC. It translates to CASSHSTGDYGYTF.

The gene calls are TRBV5-4 and TRBJ2-1, with 8 bases identical to TRBD1. This CDR3 comprises 15 residues. Looked up from germline, CDR1 is SGHNT and CDR2 is YYREEE (reference sequence). The trim removed 4 bases at V and 7 bases at J, leaving 10 bases unmatched. CDR3 in amino acids: CASSPGDRRGNEQFF. In nucleotides, the CDR3 is TGTGCCAGCAGCCCGGGGGACAGGCGGGGAAATGAGCAGTTCTTC.

This sequence joins TRBV9 and TRBJ1-2; 7 positions match TRBD1. The germline V gene encodes CDR1 SGDLS and CDR2 YYNGEE. Germline trimming cut 6 bases from V and 6 bases from J; bases unmatched to any gene: 11. The CDR3 is made up of 14 amino acids. Written as DNA, the CDR3 is TGTGCCAGCACCCCGTCCAGGGGGTGGGATGGCTACACCTTC. It is translated as CASTPSRGWDGYTF. Full variable domain (remainder filled in from reference TRBV9 and TRBJ1-2): DSGVTQTPKHLITATGQRVTLRCSPRSGDLSVYWYQQSLDQGLQFLIQYYNGEERAKGNILERFSAQQFPDLHSELNLSSLELGDSALYFCASTPSRGWDGYTFGSGTRLTVV.

A remark on this clone: The DNA is left out, because the CDR3 cannot be placed on it with certainty; the CDR3 is given as TCRdb lists it. The chain recombines TRBV19 with TRBJ2-2; TRBD2 is the table's D call and was not checked against the DNA. Germline CDR1 LNHDA, CDR2 SQIVND (reference sequence). The CDR3 is 17 amino acids long, termini counted. The chain's CDR3 is CASTPLLSVRGTGELFF.

This clone was counted a few times. The CDR3 region is CASKTGDTYEQYF. The CDR3 DNA reads TGTGCCAGTAAGACAGGGGATACCTACGAGCAGTACTTC. The chain links TRBV19 to TRBJ2-7; 8 nucleotides match TRBD1. Losses at the gene ends were 7 bases for V and 2 bases for J; bases not matched to a gene: 4. Germline V CDR1 and CDR2: LNHDA, SQIVND (reference sequence). The CDR3 covers 13 residues.

The V call is TRBV9, the J call TRBJ2-3; the match to TRBD2 covers 12 bases. The CDR3 sequence is 17 residues long. V lost 0 bases to trimming and J lost 0 bases; unmatched junction nucleotides: 2. Germline V CDR1 and CDR2: SGDLS, YYNGEE. DNA for the CDR3: TGTGCCAGCAGCGTAGGACTAGCGGGGGCCAGCACAGATACGCAGTATTTT. The encoded protein is CASSVGLAGASTDTQYF.